Listed here are 17 T cell receptor beta chains from one sample, sequenced in a study of T-cell reconstitution after alpha-beta-depleted transplantation in children. Preparation of the TCRbeta library used unique molecular identifiers. TCRdb analysed the PCR reads with MiXCR anew, one entry per CDR3 protein. The sample includes about 540,000 distinct CDR3 sequences, 25% to 30% seen only once; the top ten take around a third. Specimen: PBMCs, collected before TCRalphabeta/CD19-depleted stem cell transplant. Receptors were obtained from a boy under two years old with Wiskott-Aldrich syndrome, due to receive a stem cell transplant.

This clonotype was picked up a small number of times. J is TRBJ2-7 and V is TRBV12-3 or TRBV12-4; possible D gene TRBD2, 6 bases. V lost 0 bases and J 7 bases, leaving 13 bases between the germline ends. The CDR3 consists of 14 residues. This chain's CDR3 is CASSLAGGLKEQYF. In nucleotides, the CDR3 is TGTGCCAGCAGTTTAGCGGGAGGCCTGAAGGAGCAGTACTTC.

This clonotype showed up just a few times. The chain uses TRBV10-3 and TRBJ1-2; possibly TRBD1 for D (6 bases). The germline CDR1 and CDR2 sequences are ENHRY and SYGVKD. The CDR3 length is 14 residues. Deletions cut 5 bases from V and 8 bases from J, with 18 bases between. In DNA, the CDR3 is TGTGCCATCAGTACCCTGGGGGCAGGGCTAGGCTACACCTTC. Translation gives CAISTLGAGLGYTF.

The J gene is TRBJ2-2, the V gene TRBV12-3 or TRBV12-4, with 10 bases identical to TRBD2. The CDR3 contains 16 residues. V shed 5 bases and J 8 bases; nucleotides not matched to a gene: 11. The chain's CDR3 is CASSPPGLANKGELFF. In DNA form, the CDR3 reads TGTGCCAGCAGTCCACCGGGACTAGCGAATAAAGGGGAGCTGTTTTTT.

The rearrangement links TRBV12-3 or TRBV12-4 to TRBJ2-7; 7 nucleotides match TRBD1. The CDR3 spans 12 residues. J gave up 12 bases and V 5 bases, and 10 bases lay outside the gene matches. Here the CDR3 reads CASSGPGTDLYF. The CDR3 nucleotides are TGTGCCAGCAGTGGCCCCGGGACAGATCTGTACTTC.

The chain couples TRBV4-1 to TRBJ2-7, with TRBD1 as a possible D gene (5 bases). Looked up from germline, CDR1 is MGHRA and CDR2 is YSYEKL. The V gene lost 3 bases and the J gene lost 7 bases, with 19 bases spanning the gap. CDR3 size: 15 residues. The CDR3 coding sequence is TGCGCCAGCAGCCATGTGGACACTCGAGAAGGGGAGCAGTACTTC. Translated, it gives CASSHVDTREGEQYF.

This clonotype was observed a few times. The chain uses TRBV10-3 and TRBJ1-5, with a tentative D call TRBD1 (5 bases). CDR3 size: 14 residues. V lost 2 bases and J lost 2, with 7 bases in between. Germline lookup yields CDR1 ENHRY and CDR2 SYGVKD. CDR3 in amino acids: CAISEGAGNQPQHF. As DNA, the CDR3 is TGTGCCATCAGTGAGGGGGCCGGCAATCAGCCCCAGCATTTT.

The CDR3 protein is CASSVGFFVDEDTDTQYF. The CDR3 nucleotides are TGTGCCAGCAGCGTAGGTTTTTTCGTGGACGAAGACACAGATACGCAGTATTTT. The V call is TRBV9, the J call TRBJ2-3; D not certain. The CDR3 length is 18 residues. Germline CDR1 and CDR2: SGDLS and YYNGEE. Trimming took 0 bases from V and 2 from J, leaving 19 bases between them.

This clonotype came up a few times. The rearrangement links TRBV6-4 to TRBJ1-5; 9 bases are shared with TRBD1. V was pared by 5 bases and J by 2 bases, with 4 bases of the junction left unmatched. The CDR3 has 15 residues. Germline V gene sequence: CDR1 MRHNA, CDR2 SNTAGT. This chain's CDR3 is CASSKQGAGNQPQHF. The CDR3 nucleotides read TGTGCCAGCAGTAAACAGGGGGCCGGCAATCAGCCCCAGCATTTT.

This clonotype was found a few times. The chain couples TRBV24-1 to TRBJ2-5; TRBD2 matches at 11 bases. Trimming took 3 bases from V and 4 from J; bases not matched to a gene: 6. This CDR3 comprises 16 residues. Germline CDR1 KGHDR, CDR2 SFDVKD. The DNA of the CDR3 is TGTGCCACCAGTGATCAACGAGGACTAGCGGGAGAGACCCAGTACTTC. This encodes CATSDQRGLAGETQYF.

J is TRBJ1-5 and V is TRBV29-1; TRBD1 might be the D (6 bases). The CDR3 runs to 13 residues. Germline V gene sequence: CDR1 SQVTM, CDR2 ANQGSEA. V was cut by 6 bases and J by 4 bases, with 13 bases left in between. The CDR3 sequence is CSVAQGPNQPQHF. The CDR3 DNA reads as TGCAGCGTCGCACAGGGTCCAAATCAGCCCCAGCATTTT.

This clonotype appeared a few times. This sequence joins TRBV29-1 and TRBJ1-1; D uncertain. CDR3 length equals 12 residues. Trimming removed 7 bases from V and 3 bases from J, with 12 bases in between. Germline V gives CDR1 SQVTM, CDR2 ANQGSEA. This CDR3 reads CSARVVYTEAFF. CDR3 coding DNA: TGCAGCGCCCGGGTGGTCTACACTGAAGCTTTCTTT.

This clonotype showed up just a few times. The chain has TRBV29-1 and TRBJ2-5; D gene unclear. Looked up from germline, CDR1 is SQVTM and CDR2 is ANQGSEA. V dropped 0 bases and J dropped 1 base, with 9 bases sitting between them. This CDR3 is built from 14 residues. The CDR3 is CSVEDLATQETQYF. In nucleotides, the CDR3 is TGCAGCGTTGAAGATTTGGCTACCCAAGAGACCCAGTACTTC.

This clonotype has only a few counts. The V call is TRBV7-2, the J call TRBJ2-7, with D tentatively TRBD2 (5 bases). The ends were cut back, 5 bases at V and 5 bases at J, with 16 bases in the middle. The CDR3 loop spans 14 amino acids. The germline V gene encodes CDR1 SGHTA and CDR2 FQGNSA. CDR3 residues: CASSLRRTLDEQYF. The DNA for the CDR3 is TGTGCCAGCAGCCTGAGACGGACTTTGGACGAGCAGTACTTC.

This rearrangement joins TRBV7-6 to TRBJ2-1; 9 nucleotides line up with TRBD2. Germline CDR1 is SGHVS and CDR2 is FNYEAQ. The CDR3 sequence is 15 residues long. Trimming took 3 bases from V and 6 from J; bases not matched to a gene: 6. DNA for the CDR3: TGTGCCAGCAGCTTCGGTAGCGGGAGTAGCAATGAGCAGTTCTTC. It is translated as CASSFGSGSSNEQFF.

This chain links TRBV6-5 with TRBJ2-1; D is uncertain. The CDR3 has 14 residues. The germline V gene has CDR1 MNHEY and CDR2 SVGAGI. V was shortened by 0 bases and J by 4 bases, with 7 bases between the two germline ends. CDR3 sequence: CASSYSNIYNEQFF. Written as DNA, the CDR3 is TGTGCCAGCAGTTACTCGAACATTTACAATGAGCAGTTCTTC.

This clonotype showed up just a few times. The gene calls are TRBV5-1 and TRBJ1-1; 8 nucleotides line up with TRBD1. Germline CDR1 reads SGHRS; CDR2 reads YFSETQ. V shed 4 bases, J shed 1 base, and the junction held 9 bases outside the gene matches. The length of the CDR3 is 16 residues. The DNA of the CDR3 is TGCGCCAGCAGCATCCGGGCCGGGACAGGGAACACTGAAGCTTTCTTT. As protein: CASSIRAGTGNTEAFF.

The table lists this clonotype with a few counts. The V gene is TRBV15, the J gene TRBJ2-7, with D possibly matching TRBD1 (6 bases). V was pared by 0 bases and J by 6 bases, with 9 bases between. Germline lookup yields CDR1 LNHNV and CDR2 YYDKDF (reference sequence). The CDR3 extends over 13 amino acids. CDR3 DNA: TGTGCCACCAGCAGAGATATCAGGGGCGAGCAGTACTTC. The encoded protein is CATSRDIRGEQYF.